One T cell receptor (beta chain) is described in this entry. The sample comes from a study of cytomegalovirus exposure and HLA in healthy donors. In the PCR, 60 Vbeta and 13 Jbeta primers were used. Clones were read by immunoSEQ multiplex PCR, and TCRdb kept only the in-frame ones, dropping some. Found here are over 150,000 clones, around four fifths of them singletons; the top ten hold around 1.3%. Germline assignment: CDR1 MDHEN and CDR2 SYDVKM. V gave up 3 bases and J gave up 3 bases, with 14 bases separating them. The CDR3 runs to 16 residues. The V gene is TRBV28, the J gene TRBJ1-4, with a possible D match to TRBD1 (5 bases). The sequenced sample consisted of PBMCs. The origin of this receptor is a woman aged 45-60 years in good health and CMV-seronegative. CDR3 sequence (DNA): TGTGCCAGCAGTTTGCGGGGGGGAGGCTCTAATGAAAAACTGTTTTTT. This encodes CASSLRGGGSNEKLFF.